Below are 31 T cell receptor beta chains sequenced from a single sample in a study of cytotoxic CD8 clonotypes in ibrutinib-treated CLL. Repertoires were generated with immunoSEQ multiplex PCR, while TCRdb's copy carries only in-frame clones and drops some. Altogether roughly 250,000 clones are present, less than 75% being singletons, with the ten largest covering 15% to 17%. Sample: PBMCs, taken after 24 months of ibrutinib treatment. These receptors were taken from a human donor with chronic lymphocytic leukemia.

This clone turned up a few times. The V and J genes are TRBV7-9 and TRBJ2-7, with D unclear. The CDR3 runs to 14 residues. Germline V lookup: CDR1 SEHNR, CDR2 FQNEAQ (reference sequence). Between the trimmed V and J ends, which lost 1 base and 4 bases, there was a span of 11 bases. The CDR3 loop is CASSLDVFPYEQYF. DNA of the CDR3: TGTGCCAGCAGCTTAGATGTGTTCCCGTACGAGCAGTACTTC.

The V and J genes are TRBV2 and TRBJ2-1, with 7 bases identical to TRBD1. In germline, CDR1 is SNHLY, CDR2 FYNNEI. The CDR3 consists of 11 residues. V shed 2 bases, J shed 15 bases, and the junction held 4 bases outside the gene matches. CDR3 amino acids: CASSEQGVWFF. The CDR3 coding sequence is TGTGCCAGCAGTGAACAGGGGGTCTGGTTCTTC.

This clone appeared a few times. The genes are TRBV27 and TRBJ1-4; no firm D call. The CDR3 is made up of 15 amino acids. V shed 2 bases and J shed 3 bases, with 10 bases lying between them. Germline V CDR1 and CDR2: MNHEY, SMNVEV (reference sequence). As DNA, the CDR3 is TGTGCCAGCAGTTTACTGGGGATATCTAATGAAAAACTGTTTTTT. Protein sequence: CASSLLGISNEKLFF.

The chain uses TRBV27 and TRBJ2-7; no definite D call. The CDR3 has 13 amino acids. The germline V gene has CDR1 MNHEY and CDR2 SMNVEV (reference sequence). The ends were cut back, 4 bases at V and 0 bases at J, with 7 bases in the middle. The CDR3: CASSSLFSYEQYF. Here the CDR3 DNA reads TGTGCCAGCAGTTCCCTATTCTCCTACGAGCAGTACTTC.

In regard to this clone: Other DNA variants within this sample encode the same CDR3. The chain is built from TRBV30 and TRBJ2-5; D is unclear. CDR3 size: 12 residues. Germline V gene sequence: CDR1 GTSNPN, CDR2 SVGIG (reference sequence). Trimming pared 2 bases from V and 5 bases from J, leaving 9 bases between. The CDR3 spells CAWSSGGETQYF. DNA of the CDR3: TGTGCCTGGAGTTCTGGTGGGGAGACCCAGTACTTC.

J is TRBJ2-7 and V is TRBV2, with D perhaps TRBD2 (6 bases). CDR3 length: 14 amino acids. Germline V gene data show CDR1 as SNHLY and CDR2 as FYNNEI. The ends were cut back, 8 bases at V and 1 base at J, with 15 bases in the middle. CDR3 sequence: CASASGSLSYEQYF. The DNA for the CDR3 is TGTGCCAGCGCCAGCGGGTCGTTGTCCTACGAGCAGTACTTC.

The CDR3 loop is CASSIGGVSYEQYF. The CDR3 DNA reads as TGTGCCAGCAGCATAGGGGGGGTTTCCTACGAGCAGTACTTC. The rearrangement joins TRBV11-2 to TRBJ2-7; TRBD2 might be the D (7 bases). The CDR3 extends over 14 amino acids. The germline V gene encodes CDR1 SGHAT and CDR2 FQNNGV. Trimming shortened V by 5 bases and J by 1 base, and 12 bases separated the two germline ends.

The chain uses TRBV20-1 and TRBJ2-7; D is undetermined. The ends were cut back, 1 base at V and 9 bases at J, with 7 bases in the middle. The CDR3 runs to 10 residues. Germline-derived CDR1 and CDR2 are DFQATT and SNEGSKA (reference sequence). The CDR3 coding sequence is TGCAGTGCTAGAGCCTCAAGGCAGTACTTC. Amino acid sequence: CSARASRQYF.

This chain connects TRBV27 to TRBJ1-2, with D perhaps TRBD1 (5 bases). The CDR3 is 14 amino acids. Trimming shortened V by 0 bases and J by 7 bases, and 12 bases separated the two germline ends. Germline loops: CDR1 MNHEY, CDR2 SMNVEV (reference sequence). The CDR3 DNA reads as TGTGCCAGCAGTTTATCGGCAGGGATTGGTGGCTACACCTTC. This encodes CASSLSAGIGGYTF.

The rearrangement uses TRBV4-3 and TRBJ2-7, with D possibly TRBD2 on 6 matching bases. The CDR3 has 14 residues. Trimming took 4 bases from V and 0 from J, leaving 10 bases between them. CDR1 is LGHNA, CDR2 YSLEER, per germline. CDR3 coding DNA: TGCGCCAGCAGCCCAGGAGGGAGCTCCTACGAGCAGTACTTC. This translates into CASSPGGSSYEQYF.

The DNA for the CDR3 is TGTGCCAGCAGCTTCGGGACCCTTGACGGGCAGCCCCAGCATTTT. Translated: CASSFGTLDGQPQHF. The chain recombines TRBV7-9 with TRBJ1-5; D is perhaps TRBD1 (5 bases). The V gene's germline CDR1 is SEHNR and CDR2 FQNEAQ (reference sequence). Trimming removed 3 bases from V and 7 bases from J, with 16 bases in between. This CDR3 is 15 amino acids long.

This clone was observed a handful of times. V and J are TRBV30 and TRBJ1-1; no definite D call. The CDR3 length is 14 residues. Trimming stripped 3 bases from V and 0 bases from J, with 11 bases between. Germline assignment: CDR1 GTSNPN and CDR2 SVGIG (reference sequence). The CDR3 nucleotides read TGTGCCTGGAGGTGGGAGACCATGAACACTGAAGCTTTCTTT. Translation: CAWRWETMNTEAFF.

J is TRBJ2-7 and V is TRBV5-1; D is possibly TRBD1 (6 bases). Per germline, CDR1 SGHRS and CDR2 YFSETQ. This CDR3 has 15 residues. V lost 3 bases to trimming and J lost 3 bases, with 16 bases between them. The DNA for the CDR3 is TGCGCCAGCAGCTCGTCTATACAGGGAAACTACGAGCAGTACTTC. It is translated as CASSSSIQGNYEQYF.

The chain couples TRBV5-1 to TRBJ2-3; weak D call: TRBD2 (6 bases). The germline V gene encodes CDR1 SGHRS and CDR2 YFSETQ. The V gene lost 8 bases and the J gene lost 4 bases, with 23 bases spanning the gap. This CDR3 is built from 16 residues. The CDR3 sequence is CASRASAGSLADTQYF. CDR3 in DNA: TGCGCCAGTAGGGCCTCGGCGGGGTCACTCGCAGATACGCAGTATTTT.

This chain connects TRBV7-9 to TRBJ2-2; TRBD1 matches 10 bases. The V gene's germline CDR1 is SEHNR and CDR2 FQNEAQ (reference sequence). Trimming cost V 5 bases and J 1 base; bases outside gene matches: 4. The CDR3 is 16 residues long. CDR3 protein: CASSHRDRGNTGELFF. In DNA, the CDR3 is TGTGCCAGCAGCCACCGGGACAGGGGGAACACCGGGGAGCTGTTTTTT. Using reference TRBV7-9 and TRBJ2-2 for the parts outside the CDR3, the full variable domain is DTGVSQNPRHKITKRGQNVTFRCDPISEHNRLYWYRQTLGQGPEFLTYFQNEAQLEKSRLLSDRFSAERPKGSFSTLEIQRTEQGDSAMYLCASSHRDRGNTGELFFGEGSRLTVL.

The sample holds a few counts of this clone. The V and J genes are TRBV6-5 and TRBJ2-5; weak D call: TRBD1 (6 bases). The V gene lost 0 bases and the J gene lost 4 bases, with 12 bases spanning the gap. The CDR3 length is 15 residues. Per germline, CDR1 MNHEY and CDR2 SVGAGI. CDR3 DNA: TGTGCCAGCAGTTACTCGTCAGGGGTGGGAGAGACCCAGTACTTC. This codes for CASSYSSGVGETQYF.

The chain recombines TRBV10-3 with TRBJ1-1; no clear D gene. The CDR3 covers 12 residues. V dropped 8 bases and J dropped 3 bases, with 10 bases sitting between them. Germline V gives CDR1 ENHRY, CDR2 SYGVKD. CDR3 amino acids: CAIRPGHTEAFF. CDR3 coding DNA: TGTGCCATCCGTCCCGGGCACACTGAAGCTTTCTTT.

The chain combines TRBV5-1 with TRBJ2-2; 14 bases fit TRBD2. The CDR3 runs to 17 residues. The J segment lost 6 bases and the V segment lost 4 bases, leaving 8 bases of the junction unmatched. The germline gives CDR1 SGHRS, CDR2 YFSETQ. The DNA for the CDR3 is TGCGCCAGCAGCCCCGGGACTAGCGGGAGTCATGCCGGGGAGCTGTTTTTT. Its translation: CASSPGTSGSHAGELFF. Full variable domain (missing parts from reference TRBV5-1 and TRBJ2-2): KAGVTQTPRYLIKTRGQQVTLSCSPISGHRSVSWYQQTPGQGLQFLFEYFSETQRNKGNFPGRFSGRQFSNSRSEMNVSTLELGDSALYLCASSPGTSGSHAGELFFGEGSRLTVL.

This chain uses TRBV4-3 with TRBJ2-2; possible D gene TRBD1, 5 bases. The V and J ends lost 0 bases and 4 bases respectively, with 12 bases between them. CDR3 size: 16 residues. Germline V gene lookup returns CDR1 LGHNA and CDR2 YSLEER. The CDR3 DNA follows: TGCGCCAGCAGCCAAGAAAGGGCGACAGCCACCGGGGAGCTGTTTTTT. It yields the protein CASSQERATATGELFF.

This chain uses TRBV5-1 with TRBJ2-5, with D possibly matching TRBD2 (5 bases). CDR1 is SGHRS, CDR2 YFSETQ, per germline. The V end lost 2 bases, the J end lost 4 bases, and 15 bases lay between the germline ends. The CDR3 is made up of 15 amino acids. The CDR3 is CASSLPRGGGETQYF. DNA of the CDR3: TGCGCCAGCAGCTTACCTCGTGGCGGAGGAGAGACCCAGTACTTC.

The V and J genes are TRBV28 and TRBJ2-3; D gene uncertain. Germline V lookup: CDR1 MDHEN, CDR2 SYDVKM. The CDR3 covers 13 residues. Trimming removed 4 bases at V and 4 bases at J, with 9 bases between. CDR3 sequence: CASSWGGSDTQYF. CDR3 nucleotides: TGTGCCAGCAGTTGGGGTGGATCAGATACGCAGTATTTT.

The chain employs TRBV7-6 and TRBJ2-7; D is unclear. Germline V lookup: CDR1 SGHVS, CDR2 FNYEAQ. V lost 5 bases and J 6 bases, leaving 14 bases between the germline ends. The CDR3 is made up of 13 amino acids. Here the CDR3 reads CASSPDAWVEQYF. The CDR3 DNA is TGTGCCAGCAGCCCAGATGCATGGGTCGAGCAGTACTTC.

This chain links TRBV30 with TRBJ1-5; D ambiguous. Germline CDR1 GTSNPN, CDR2 SVGIG (reference sequence). The V gene lost 0 bases and the J gene lost 5 bases, with 11 bases spanning the gap. The length of the CDR3 is 14 residues. DNA of the CDR3: TGTGCCTGGAGTGTGAGGGCAATCTATCAGCCCCAGCATTTT. This codes for CAWSVRAIYQPQHF.

This clone has a single count. The chain combines TRBV12-1 with TRBJ2-1; TRBD2 reflects the table's D call only, with no check against the DNA. TRBV12-1 is a recognized pseudogene. This CDR3 is 15 amino acids long. This CDR3 is CASSSGLAGANEQFF. In DNA, the CDR3 is TGTGCCAGCAGCTCGGGACTAGCGGGAGCTAATGAGCAGTTCTTC.

The chain combines TRBV6-5 with TRBJ2-7; D possibly uses TRBD1 or TRBD2 (6 bases each). This CDR3 comprises 13 residues. Germline V gives CDR1 MNHEY, CDR2 SVGAGI. Trimming shortened V by 6 bases and J by 1 base, and 10 bases separated the two germline ends. CDR3 nucleotides: TGTGCCAGCAGGGGGGGCCAGTCCTACGAGCAGTACTTC. Its protein product is CASRGGQSYEQYF.

This chain uses TRBV6-4 with TRBJ2-1; the D is unclear. Germline V CDR1 and CDR2: MRHNA, SNTAGT. V was cut by 5 bases and J by 0 bases, with 11 bases left in between. This CDR3 is built from 15 residues. CDR3 DNA sequence: TGTGCCAGCAGTATGGAGATGGGCTCCTACAATGAGCAGTTCTTC. Translated, it gives CASSMEMGSYNEQFF.

This clone was seen more than once but under ten times. The chain carries TRBV6-4 and TRBJ1-2, with 10 bases matching TRBD1. The CDR3 spans 14 residues. From germline, CDR1 is MRHNA and CDR2 SNTAGT. J gave up 11 bases and V 6 bases, and 12 bases lay outside the gene matches. The CDR3 sequence is CASRAGTGVQGYTF. CDR3 nucleotide sequence: TGTGCCAGCAGAGCCGGGACAGGGGTGCAAGGGTACACCTTC.

This clone was seen just once. CDR3 amino acids: CASSSALFIQYF. Here the CDR3 DNA reads TGTGCCAGCAGTTCCGCATTATTTATTCAGTACTTC. The chain carries TRBV28 and TRBJ2-4; D gene uncertain. With 4 bases removed from V and 10 bases from J, the gap between germline ends came to 11 bases. Per germline, CDR1 MDHEN and CDR2 SYDVKM. The CDR3 extends over 12 amino acids. Drawing the rest from reference TRBV28 and TRBJ2-4, the complete variable domain is DVKVTQSSRYLVKRTGEKVFLECVQDMDHENMFWYRQDPGLGLRLIYFSYDVKMKEKGDIPEGYSVSREKKERFSLILESASTNQTSMYLCASSSALFIQYFGAGTRLSVL.

This chain joins TRBV9 and TRBJ2-7; no clear D. Trimming took off 4 bases at V and 6 bases at J, with 17 bases between the two ends. Germline values: CDR1 SGDLS, CDR2 YYNGEE. The CDR3 is 14 amino acids. In DNA form, the CDR3 reads TGTGCCAGCAGCCCCCAAATCGGGCAGAGCGAGCAGTACTTC. Amino acids: CASSPQIGQSEQYF.

The rearrangement links TRBV15 to TRBJ2-7, with TRBD2 as a possible D gene (6 bases). The CDR3 totals 15 residues. With 5 bases removed from V and 5 bases from J, the gap between germline ends came to 19 bases. Germline-derived CDR1 and CDR2 are LNHNV and YYDKDF (reference sequence). CDR3 coding DNA: TGTGCCACCAGCGGACGACTAGGCCCCCGGGACGAGCAGTACTTC. Residues: CATSGRLGPRDEQYF. Filled out from reference TRBV15 and TRBJ2-7, the complete variable domain reads DAMVIQNPRYQVTQFGKPVTLSCSQTLNHNVMYWYQQKSSQAPKLLFHYYDKDFNNEADTPDNFQSRRPNTSFCFLDIRSPGLGDTAMYLCATSGRLGPRDEQYFGPGTRLTVT.

This chain connects TRBV27 to TRBJ2-2, with a possible D match to TRBD1 (6 bases). Trimming removed 8 bases at V and 5 bases at J, with 18 bases between. CDR1 is MNHEY and CDR2 is SMNVEV in the germline V gene (reference sequence). This CDR3 has 15 amino acids. In DNA, the CDR3 is TGTGCCAGCCGGACAGCTGAGGATTCTACCGGGGAGCTGTTTTTT. Protein sequence: CASRTAEDSTGELFF.